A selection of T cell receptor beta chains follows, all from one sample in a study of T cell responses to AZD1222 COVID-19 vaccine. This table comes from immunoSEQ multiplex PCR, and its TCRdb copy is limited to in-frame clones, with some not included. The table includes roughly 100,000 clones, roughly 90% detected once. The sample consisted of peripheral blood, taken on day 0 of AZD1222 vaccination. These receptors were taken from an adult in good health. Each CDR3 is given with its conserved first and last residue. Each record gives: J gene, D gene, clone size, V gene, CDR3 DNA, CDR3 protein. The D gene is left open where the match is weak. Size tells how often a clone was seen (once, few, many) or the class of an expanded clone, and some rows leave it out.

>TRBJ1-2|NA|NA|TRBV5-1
TGCGCCAGCAGCTTGGTACCGGGGGCGAAGAACTATGGCTACACCTTC
CASSLVPGAKNYGYTF
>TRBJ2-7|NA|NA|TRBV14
TGTGCCAGCAGCCCATGGGACACGAGCTCCTACGAGCAGTACTTC
CASSPWDTSSYEQYF
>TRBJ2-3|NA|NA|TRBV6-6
TGTGCCAGCAGTCGCGCGGGGCTAGCGATCGGCACAGATACGCAGTATTTT
CASSRAGLAIGTDTQYF
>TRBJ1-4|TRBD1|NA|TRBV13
TGTGCCAGCCGACAGGGGGGAGATGAAAAACTGTTTTTT
CASRQGGDEKLFF
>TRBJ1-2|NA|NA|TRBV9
TGTGCCAGCAGCTTACACAGCGGCGGCTACACCTTC
CASSLHSGGYTF
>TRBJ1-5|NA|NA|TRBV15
TGTGCCACCAGCAGAGATAGGGTTCGAAATCAGCCCCAGCATTTT
CATSRDRVRNQPQHF
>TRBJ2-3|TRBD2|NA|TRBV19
TGTGCCAGTAGTATAGCCCCGGGACTAGCGGAAAGCACAGATACGCAGTATTTT
CASSIAPGLAESTDTQYF
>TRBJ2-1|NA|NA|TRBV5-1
TGCGCCAGCAGCCTAGACGCCGTGGGGGTCCAGTTCTTC
CASSLDAVGVQFF
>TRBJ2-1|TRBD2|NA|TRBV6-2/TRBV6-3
TGTGCCAGCAGTTACCCCCTAGCGGGGGGGGTGAGGAATGAGCAGTTCTTC
CASSYPLAGGVRNEQFF
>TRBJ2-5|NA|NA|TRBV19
TGTGCCAGTAGTATTCACCAAGAGACCCAGTACTTC
CASSIHQETQYF
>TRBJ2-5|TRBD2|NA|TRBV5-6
TGTGCCAGCACTCCTCGGGGGGGGGCCCCCCAAGAGACCCAGTACTTC
CASTPRGGAPQETQYF
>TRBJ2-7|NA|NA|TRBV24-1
TGTGCCACCTACTGGGGGCCTGGCTCCTACGAGCAGTACTTC
CATYWGPGSYEQYF
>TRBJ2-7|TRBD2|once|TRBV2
TGTGCCAGCAGTAGGCTAGCGGGGGTGGCGCAGTACTTC
CASSRLAGVAQYF
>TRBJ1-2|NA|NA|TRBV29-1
TGCAGCGTTGAGTCTAACTATGGCTACACCTTC
CSVESNYGYTF
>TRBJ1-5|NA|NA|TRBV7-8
TGTGCCAGCAGCAAAGGGGTGCAAAGCAATCAGCCCCAGCATTTT
CASSKGVQSNQPQHF
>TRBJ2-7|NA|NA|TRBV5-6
TGTGCCAGCAGGACATCGGGGGGCGCCTACGAGCAGTACTTC
CASRTSGGAYEQYF